Described below is a single T cell receptor beta chain sequence and its context. Blood specimens came from baseline, cycle 4 day 1, and cycle 7 day 1. TCRdb's table, derived via immunoSEQ multiplex PCR, lists solely in-frame clones and lacks some. The profile covers approximately 84,000 clones, with about 86% appearing a single time and 1.5% to 2.5% taken by the ten largest. This specimen comes from a study of OX40 agonist ivuxolimab in advanced cancers. About the research overall: Ivuxolimab was administered intravenously to patients at 0.01 to 10 mg/kg every 2 weeks. The mean age was roughly 60 years, ranging from about 23 to 79, with around four fifths of participants male.

V lost 2 bases and J lost 6, with 19 bases in between. The V gene's germline CDR1 is MNHNY and CDR2 SVGAGI (reference sequence). This CDR3 is built from 16 residues. This chain connects TRBV6-6 to TRBJ1-2; no firm D call. The sequenced sample was CD4+ or CD8+ T cells sorted from blood, obtained in a trial of the OX40 agonist ivuxolimab. The clonotype was recovered from an adult with an advanced solid tumor such as melanoma, head and neck, liver or kidney cancer. In nucleotides, the CDR3 is TGTGCCAGCAGTTACGGAGGGTGGAGCGGGTCGGATGGCTACACCTTC. Its translation is CASSYGGWSGSDGYTF.